The 8 T cell receptor beta chains in this list originate from one sample, sequenced in a study of CD8+CD57+ T cells in acquired aplastic anemia. The TCR beta profiling, which covered VDJ combination and CDR3 sequence, was carried out using genomic DNA as the template. TCRdb reanalysed the reads using MiXCR and keeps one entry per CDR3 protein. The sample lists under 200,000 distinct CDR3 sequences, roughly 43% seen once, with 2.5% to 3.5% in the top ten. The authors sequenced patients whose flow cytometry had shown CD8+CD57+ cell expansion. Sequencing was carried out using sorted CD4+, CD8+, or CD8+CD57+ T cells (not recorded which) from PBMCs. Receptor source: a human donor with aplastic anemia.

This clonotype was found many times. This chain uses TRBV20-1 with TRBJ1-1; maybe TRBD1 (6 bases). Germline values: CDR1 DFQATT, CDR2 SNEGSKA (reference sequence). This CDR3 spans 14 amino acids. V lost 5 bases, J lost 4 bases, and 17 bases lay in between. The CDR3, as DNA: TGCAGTGCTGACACCGGGGGGCAGAGCACTGAAGCTTTCTTT. Encoded protein: CSADTGGQSTEAFF.

The chain employs TRBV29-1 and TRBJ2-3; 9 bases are a match to TRBD2. V gave up 4 bases and J gave up 4 bases; unmatched junction bases: 3. Germline CDR1 is SQVTM and CDR2 is ANQGSEA. The CDR3 is 13 amino acids. CDR3 sequence: CSVGASGADTQYF. The CDR3 DNA sequence: TGCAGCGTTGGGGCTAGCGGGGCAGATACGCAGTATTTT.

This clonotype was observed a handful of times. The rearrangement joins TRBV9 to TRBJ1-6; 7 nucleotides agree with TRBD1. The CDR3 has 15 residues. CDR1 and CDR2 (germline): SGDLS, YYNGEE. V was pared by 4 bases and J by 9 bases, with 10 bases of the junction left unmatched. The CDR3: CASSLTAGGSSPLHF. The CDR3, as DNA: TGTGCCAGCAGCTTAACAGCAGGGGGAAGTTCACCCCTCCACTTT. Full variable domain (outside the CDR3, taken from reference TRBV9 and TRBJ1-6): DSGVTQTPKHLITATGQRVTLRCSPRSGDLSVYWYQQSLDQGLQFLIQYYNGEERAKGNILERFSAQQFPDLHSELNLSSLELGDSALYFCASSLTAGGSSPLHFGNGTRLTVT.

The count of this clonotype is one. This may stem from a read error, because a much larger clone lies one nucleotide away. The chain joins TRBV11-2 to TRBJ2-1, with 7 bases fitting TRBD2. The CDR3 contains 16 residues. Looked up from germline, CDR1 is SGHAT and CDR2 is FQNNGV. The CDR3 DNA is TGTGCCAGCAGCTCCCCGACTAGCAGGTCCTACGATGAGCAGTTCTTC. Its protein product is CASSSPTSRSYDEQFF.

The chain couples TRBV29-1 to TRBJ2-7; TRBD2 matches 10 bases. Germline CDR1 SQVTM, CDR2 ANQGSEA. V lost 4 bases and J lost 2; bases outside the gene matches: 8. The length of the CDR3 is 15 residues. The CDR3 protein is CSVGLAGVNTYEQYF. Here the CDR3 DNA reads TGCAGCGTTGGACTAGCGGGCGTTAATACCTACGAGCAGTACTTC.

This clonotype was observed a handful of times. This may be a read error: a much more frequent sequence differs by one nucleotide. The V and J genes are TRBV7-2 and TRBJ2-7, with TRBD2 identical over 9 bases. The CDR3 is 15 residues long. CDR1 is SGHTA, CDR2 FQGNSA, per germline. J was trimmed by 6 bases and V by 5 bases; bases with no gene match: 11. Here the CDR3 DNA reads TGTGCCAGCAGCCAATTAGCGGGAGCGCTTTTCGAGCAGTACTTC. Translation gives CASSQLAGALFEQYF. Drawing the rest from reference TRBV7-2 and TRBJ2-7, the complete variable domain is GAGVSQSPSNKVTEKGKDVELRCDPISGHTALYWYRQSLGQGLEFLIYFQGNSAPDKSGLPSDRFSAERTGGSVSTLTIQRTQQEDSAVYLCASSQLAGALFEQYFGPGTRLTVT.

This clonotype was seen at least ten times. The rearrangement joins TRBV12-5 to TRBJ2-3; the D is unclear. With 7 bases removed from V and 2 bases from J, the gap between germline ends came to 4 bases. The CDR3 is 11 residues long. The germline V gene encodes CDR1 LGHNT and CDR2 FRNRAP. DNA of the CDR3: TGTGCTAGTGCTATCACAGATACGCAGTATTTT. Translation: CASAITDTQYF.

This clonotype showed up just a few times. The chain combines TRBV7-3 with TRBJ2-5; possibly TRBD2 for D (5 bases). The V end was cut by 2 bases, the J end by 5 bases, with 9 bases between. The CDR3 consists of 13 residues. Germline CDR1 SGHTA, CDR2 FQGTGA. This chain's CDR3 is CASSLYGVETQYF. The CDR3 nucleotides read TGTGCCAGCAGCTTATACGGGGTGGAGACCCAGTACTTC.